This T cell receptor (beta chain) derives from a study of early T cells in non-severe SARS-CoV-2 infection. This clonotype turned up a few times. Trimming shortened V by 6 bases and J by 2 bases, and 13 bases separated the two germline ends. Germline V gives CDR1 SQVTM, CDR2 ANQGSEA. The CDR3 is 13 amino acids. MiXCR, applied by TCRdb to the 5' RACE reads, yields one record per CDR3 protein. Among over 80,000 distinct CDR3 sequences listed, 13% to 15% were seen once. The sequenced sample was whole blood. This TCR derives from an adult who was a healthcare worker with PCR-confirmed SARS-CoV-2 infection or an uninfected control (not recorded which). This chain joins TRBV29-1 and TRBJ1-2; possibly TRBD1 for D (5 bases). The CDR3: CSVKGVYNYGYTF. CDR3 nucleotide sequence: TGCAGCGTCAAAGGGGTGTACAACTATGGCTACACCTTC.